The 3 T cell receptor beta chains below were found in one sample sequenced in a study of cytomegalovirus exposure and HLA in healthy donors. Assay used: immunoSEQ multiplex PCR; TCRdb lists only in-frame clones, some missing. The data show around 150,000 clones, just under 90% seen once. Sequencing input: PBMCs. These receptors all stem from a woman between 18 and 30 years old in good health and CMV-seropositive.

DNA of the CDR3: TGTGCCAGCAGTACCCGCGGGGGCCCGTCGATGAACACTGAAGCTTTCTTT. Protein sequence: CASSTRGGPSMNTEAFF. This chain links TRBV13 with TRBJ1-1, with D tentatively TRBD1 (6 bases). V gave up 6 bases and J gave up 0 bases, with 20 bases separating them. CDR1 PRHDT and CDR2 FYEKMQ come from the germline V gene (reference sequence). CDR3 size: 17 residues.

The rearrangement uses TRBV9 and TRBJ2-1; no firm D call. The CDR3 is 14 residues long. The V end lost 3 bases, the J end lost 5 bases, and 12 bases lay between the germline ends. Germline CDR1 reads SGDLS; CDR2 reads YYNGEE. CDR3 sequence reads: CASSDSHPDNEQFF. Written as DNA, the CDR3 is TGTGCCAGCAGCGACAGCCATCCAGACAATGAGCAGTTCTTC.

The V gene is TRBV29-1, the J gene TRBJ2-7, with a tentative D call TRBD1 (6 bases). Trimming left V 7 bases short and J 5 bases short, with 15 bases between. CDR1 is SQVTM and CDR2 is ANQGSEA in the germline V gene. The CDR3 spans 12 residues. CDR3 in amino acids: CSALEPGDEQYF. CDR3 nucleotides: TGCAGCGCCCTTGAGCCAGGGGACGAGCAGTACTTC.